One sample yielded the 5 T cell receptor beta chains listed below, sequenced in a study of blood T cell repertoires in COVID-19. TCRdb's copy holds only in-frame clones and misses some; the assay was immunoSEQ multiplex PCR. The data show 250,000 to 350,000 clones, with about 83% seen just once and approximately 1.5% held by the top ten. Material for sequencing was peripheral blood. The source is a woman aged 45-59 years with acute or convalescent COVID-19.

The chain has TRBV7-2 and TRBJ1-2; 12 nucleotides match TRBD1. The CDR3 contains 19 residues. The ends lost 5 bases at V and 6 bases at J; junction bases unmatched: 19. Germline V CDR1 and CDR2: SGHTA, FQGNSA. In DNA, the CDR3 is TGTGCCAGCAGCACTCCCGGGAGTGGGTCCCGGGACAGGGGGCATGGCTACACCTTC. It encodes CASSTPGSGSRDRGHGYTF.

With regard to this clone: This sample includes further DNA sequences coding for the same CDR3. V gene TRBV7-3 combines with J gene TRBJ1-2; TRBD1 agrees at 7 bases. In germline, CDR1 is SGHTA, CDR2 FQGTGA. The CDR3 spans 13 residues. The ends lost 4 bases at V and 3 bases at J; junction bases unmatched: 2. CDR3 protein: CASSSGGDYGYTF. Here the CDR3 DNA reads TGTGCCAGCAGCTCAGGGGGAGACTATGGCTACACCTTC.

The rearrangement uses TRBV19 and TRBJ2-7; D may be TRBD2 (5 bases). The CDR3 is 14 amino acids. The ends were cut back, 5 bases at V and 3 bases at J, with 14 bases in the middle. The germline V gene encodes CDR1 LNHDA and CDR2 SQIVND (reference sequence). DNA for the CDR3: TGTGCCAGTAGTCCGGGATCCCTTTTCTACGAGCAGTACTTC. Translated, it gives CASSPGSLFYEQYF.

This clone was detected only a few times. The chain couples TRBV9 to TRBJ1-6; D is possibly TRBD1 (5 bases). V was cut by 3 bases and J by 7 bases, with 14 bases left in between. The germline V gene has CDR1 SGDLS and CDR2 YYNGEE. The CDR3 has 15 residues. CDR3 bases: TGTGCCAGCAGCGGGAAGGGCAGGGTGAATTCACCCCTCCACTTT. Its translation is CASSGKGRVNSPLHF.

This clone was recorded a few times. V gene TRBV11-1 combines with J gene TRBJ1-1; 8 bases line up with TRBD1. Per germline, CDR1 SGHAT and CDR2 FQDESV (reference sequence). V was clipped by 1 base and J by 4 bases; unmatched bases: 5. This CDR3 region has 15 residues. The CDR3 sequence: CASSLGFTGGTEAFF. In nucleotides, the CDR3 is TGTGCCAGCAGCTTAGGTTTCACAGGGGGCACTGAAGCTTTCTTT.